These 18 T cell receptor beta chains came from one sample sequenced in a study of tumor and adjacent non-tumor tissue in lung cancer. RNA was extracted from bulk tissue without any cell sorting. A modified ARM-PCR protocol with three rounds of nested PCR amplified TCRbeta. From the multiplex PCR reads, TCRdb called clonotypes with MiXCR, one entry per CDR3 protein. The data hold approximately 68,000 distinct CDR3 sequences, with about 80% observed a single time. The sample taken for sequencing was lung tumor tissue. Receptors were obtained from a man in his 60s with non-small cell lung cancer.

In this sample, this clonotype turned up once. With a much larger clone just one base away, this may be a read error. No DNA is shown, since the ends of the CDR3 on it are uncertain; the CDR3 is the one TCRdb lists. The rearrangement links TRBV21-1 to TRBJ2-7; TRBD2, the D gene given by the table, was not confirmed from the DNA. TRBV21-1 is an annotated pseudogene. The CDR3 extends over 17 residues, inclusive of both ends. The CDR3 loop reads CANSKVASGTHSYEQYF.

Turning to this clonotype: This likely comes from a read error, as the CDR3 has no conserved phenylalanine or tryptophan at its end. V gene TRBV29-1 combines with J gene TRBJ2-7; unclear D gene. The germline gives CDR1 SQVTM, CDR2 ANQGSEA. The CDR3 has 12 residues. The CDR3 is CNVEGVDNEQYL. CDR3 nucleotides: TGCAACGTTGAAGGCGTAGACAACGAACAGTACCTC.

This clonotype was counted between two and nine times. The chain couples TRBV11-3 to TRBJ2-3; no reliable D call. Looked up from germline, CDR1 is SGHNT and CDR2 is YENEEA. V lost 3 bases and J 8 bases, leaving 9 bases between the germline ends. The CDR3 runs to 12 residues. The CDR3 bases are TGTGCCAGCAGCTTCCACACCGGTACGCAGTATTTT. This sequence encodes CASSFHTGTQYF. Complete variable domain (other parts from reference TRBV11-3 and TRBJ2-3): EAGVVQSPRYKIIEKKQPVAFWCNPISGHNTLYWYLQNLGQGPELLIRYENEEAVDDSQLPKDRFSAERLKGVDSTLKIQPAELGDSAVYLCASSFHTGTQYFGPGTRLTVL.

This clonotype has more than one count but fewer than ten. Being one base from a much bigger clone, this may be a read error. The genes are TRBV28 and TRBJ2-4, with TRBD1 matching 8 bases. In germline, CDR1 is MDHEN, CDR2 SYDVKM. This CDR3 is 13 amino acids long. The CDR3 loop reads CVSSKYRGSGWYF. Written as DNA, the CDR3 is TGTGTCAGCAGTAAATACAGGGGGTCCGGTTGGTACTTC.

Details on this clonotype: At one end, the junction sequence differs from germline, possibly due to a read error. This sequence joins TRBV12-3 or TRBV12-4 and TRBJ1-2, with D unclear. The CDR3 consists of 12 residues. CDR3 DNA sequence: TGTGCCTGCAGTAGGGCGGGCTATTGCTACACCTTC. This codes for CACSRAGYCYTF.

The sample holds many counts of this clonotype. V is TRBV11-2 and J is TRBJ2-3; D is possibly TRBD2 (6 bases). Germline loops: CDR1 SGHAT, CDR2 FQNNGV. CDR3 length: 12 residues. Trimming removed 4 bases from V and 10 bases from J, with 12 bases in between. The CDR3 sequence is CASSSLPSAQYF. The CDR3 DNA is TGTGCCAGCAGCTCGCTCCCTAGCGCGCAGTATTTT.

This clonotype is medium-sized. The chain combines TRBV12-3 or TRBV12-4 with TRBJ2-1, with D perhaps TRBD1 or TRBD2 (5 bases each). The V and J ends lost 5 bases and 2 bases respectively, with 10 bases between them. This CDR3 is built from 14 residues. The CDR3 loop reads CASSLGPTYNEQFF. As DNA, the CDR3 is TGTGCCAGCAGTCTGGGACCGACCTACAATGAGCAGTTCTTC.

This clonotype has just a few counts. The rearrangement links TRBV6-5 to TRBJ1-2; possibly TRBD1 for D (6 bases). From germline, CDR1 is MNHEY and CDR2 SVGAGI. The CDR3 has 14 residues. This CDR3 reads CVSSRQGGSYGYTF. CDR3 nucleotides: TGTGTCAGTAGCCGGCAAGGGGGTTCCTATGGCTACACCTTC.

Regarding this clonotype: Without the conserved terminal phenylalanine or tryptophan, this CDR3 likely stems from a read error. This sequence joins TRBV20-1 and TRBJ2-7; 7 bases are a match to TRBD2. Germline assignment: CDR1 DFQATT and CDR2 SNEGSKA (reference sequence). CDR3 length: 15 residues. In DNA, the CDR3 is TGCAGTGCTGGAGATTCCCTAGCGGACTCTTACGAGCAGTACTCC. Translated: CSAGDSLADSYEQYS.

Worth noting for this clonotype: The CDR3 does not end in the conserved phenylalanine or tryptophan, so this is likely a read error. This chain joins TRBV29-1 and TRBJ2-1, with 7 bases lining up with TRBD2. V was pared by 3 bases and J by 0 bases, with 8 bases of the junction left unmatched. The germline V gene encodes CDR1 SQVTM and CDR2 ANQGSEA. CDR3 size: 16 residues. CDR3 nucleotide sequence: TGCAGCGTTGATGGAGCTAGCGGCAGCTCCTACAATGAGCAGTTCCTA. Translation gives CSVDGASGSSYNEQFL.

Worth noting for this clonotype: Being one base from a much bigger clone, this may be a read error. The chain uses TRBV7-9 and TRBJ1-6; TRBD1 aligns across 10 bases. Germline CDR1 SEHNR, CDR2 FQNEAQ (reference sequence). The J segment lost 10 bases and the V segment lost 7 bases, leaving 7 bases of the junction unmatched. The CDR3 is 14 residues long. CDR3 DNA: TGTGCCAGCAACAGAGACAGGGGGCTCTCACCCCTCCACTTT. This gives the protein CASNRDRGLSPLHF.

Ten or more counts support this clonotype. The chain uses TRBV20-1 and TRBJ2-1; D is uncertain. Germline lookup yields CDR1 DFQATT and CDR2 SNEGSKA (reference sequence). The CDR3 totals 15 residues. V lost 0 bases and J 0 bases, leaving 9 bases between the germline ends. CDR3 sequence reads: CSARDGWSSYNEQFF. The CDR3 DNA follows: TGCAGTGCTAGAGATGGCTGGAGCTCCTACAATGAGCAGTTCTTC.

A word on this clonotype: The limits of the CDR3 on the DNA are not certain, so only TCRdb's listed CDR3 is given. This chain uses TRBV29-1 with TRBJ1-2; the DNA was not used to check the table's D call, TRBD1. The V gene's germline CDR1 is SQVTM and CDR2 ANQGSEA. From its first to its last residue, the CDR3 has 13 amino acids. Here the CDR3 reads CSVGHGILYGYTF.

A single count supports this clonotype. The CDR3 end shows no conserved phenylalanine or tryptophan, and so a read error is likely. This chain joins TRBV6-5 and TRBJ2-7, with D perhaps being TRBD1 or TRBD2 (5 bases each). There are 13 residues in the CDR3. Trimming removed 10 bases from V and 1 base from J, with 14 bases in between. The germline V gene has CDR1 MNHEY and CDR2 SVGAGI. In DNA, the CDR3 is TGTGCCACCTCCAGGGAGATATCCTACGAGCAGTACTTA. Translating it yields CATSREISYEQYL.

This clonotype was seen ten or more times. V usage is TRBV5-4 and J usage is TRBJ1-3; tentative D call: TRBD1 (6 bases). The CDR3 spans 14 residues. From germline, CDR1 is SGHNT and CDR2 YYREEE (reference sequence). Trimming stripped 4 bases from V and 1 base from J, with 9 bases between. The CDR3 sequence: CASSLGGSGNTIYF. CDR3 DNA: TGTGCCAGCAGCCTAGGGGGTTCTGGAAACACCATATATTTT.

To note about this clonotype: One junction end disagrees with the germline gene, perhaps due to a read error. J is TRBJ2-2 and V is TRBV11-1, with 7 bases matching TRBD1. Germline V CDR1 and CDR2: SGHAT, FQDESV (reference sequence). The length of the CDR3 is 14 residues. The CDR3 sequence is CARGYTSGTGELFF. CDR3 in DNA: TGTGCCAGAGGCTATACTAGTGGCACAGGGGAGCTATTTTTT.

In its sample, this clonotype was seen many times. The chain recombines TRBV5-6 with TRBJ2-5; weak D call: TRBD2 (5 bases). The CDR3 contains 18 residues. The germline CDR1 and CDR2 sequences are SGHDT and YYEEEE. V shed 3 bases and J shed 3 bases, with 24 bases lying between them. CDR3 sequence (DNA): TGTGCCAGCAGCTACAGTGTCGGGTTTTTTTGGGGAGAAGAGACCCAGTACTTC. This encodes CASSYSVGFFWGEETQYF.

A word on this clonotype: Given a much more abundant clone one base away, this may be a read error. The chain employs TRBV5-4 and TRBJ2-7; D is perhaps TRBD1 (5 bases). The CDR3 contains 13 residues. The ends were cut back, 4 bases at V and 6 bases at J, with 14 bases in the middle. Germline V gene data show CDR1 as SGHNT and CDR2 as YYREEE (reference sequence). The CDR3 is CASSHPAGSEQYF. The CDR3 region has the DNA TGTGCCAGCAGCCACCCGGCAGGGTCCGAGCAGTACTTC.